This TCR beta chain is from a study of blood T cell repertoires in COVID-19. Study context: Sample material is recorded as cDNA or gDNA derived from T cells, B-cell-depleted T cells, or PBMCs.

A COVID-19 case was met by exposed participants within 2 weeks before study entry. Generated by immunoSEQ multiplex PCR, the TCRdb table keeps only in-frame clones and is missing some. The data contain around 170,000 clones, roughly 80% of them singletons. The CDR3 sequence is 15 residues long. V was pared by 0 bases and J by 7 bases, with 11 bases between. Germline CDR1 and CDR2: SGHNT and YYREEE (reference sequence). Input material: PBMCs or T cells enriched from blood (not recorded which). The genes are TRBV5-4 and TRBJ1-6; D might be TRBD1 (6 bases). The receptor comes from a man aged 55-75 years who had been exposed to COVID-19. Written as DNA, the CDR3 is TGTGCCAGCAGCTTGGCGGCAGGGGTGAATTCACCCCTCCACTTT. This encodes CASSLAAGVNSPLHF.